The TCR beta chain under discussion was sequenced for a study of blood T cells in healthy people across ages. The germline V gene has CDR1 SGHTA and CDR2 FQGTGA. Trimming stripped 5 bases from V and 1 base from J, with 14 bases between. The CDR3 runs to 15 residues. The second PCR ran roughly 7 to 12 cycles with a sample-barcoded 5' primer and J-beta primers. All samples gave at least 2.5 million CDR3-containing paired-end reads. One entry per CDR3 protein results from TCRdb running MiXCR on the 5' RACE reads. The sample consists of fewer than 950,000 distinct CDR3 sequences, 36% of them appearing once.

This clonotype was sampled from a man in his late teens or twenties in good health. Sequenced input: blood. The chain combines TRBV7-3 with TRBJ2-5, with TRBD2 as a possible D gene (7 bases). The DNA for the CDR3 is TGTGCCAGCAGCCAATTTGGGGGGGCCCAAGAGACCCAGTACTTC. Translating gives CASSQFGGAQETQYF.